This TCR beta chain was recorded in a study of T cell changes during pregnancy in multiple sclerosis. Profiled with immunoSEQ multiplex PCR; TCRdb holds only in-frame clones, not every one. The sample holds approximately 31,000 clones, roughly 90% seen once. Trimming cost V 3 bases and J 5 bases, with 8 bases left between them. The CDR3 totals 13 residues. The germline V gene has CDR1 MNHEY and CDR2 SMNVEV (reference sequence). The receptor's source is a female donor in good health, enrolled as a control in a pregnancy study. Sequencing was performed on CD4+ T cells from peripheral blood mononuclear cells, taken in the second trimester of pregnancy. V is TRBV27 and J is TRBJ2-1; D is undetermined. The CDR3 DNA follows: TGTGCCAGCAGTTTCGGTCTTAACAATGAGCAGTTCTTC. This gives the protein CASSFGLNNEQFF.